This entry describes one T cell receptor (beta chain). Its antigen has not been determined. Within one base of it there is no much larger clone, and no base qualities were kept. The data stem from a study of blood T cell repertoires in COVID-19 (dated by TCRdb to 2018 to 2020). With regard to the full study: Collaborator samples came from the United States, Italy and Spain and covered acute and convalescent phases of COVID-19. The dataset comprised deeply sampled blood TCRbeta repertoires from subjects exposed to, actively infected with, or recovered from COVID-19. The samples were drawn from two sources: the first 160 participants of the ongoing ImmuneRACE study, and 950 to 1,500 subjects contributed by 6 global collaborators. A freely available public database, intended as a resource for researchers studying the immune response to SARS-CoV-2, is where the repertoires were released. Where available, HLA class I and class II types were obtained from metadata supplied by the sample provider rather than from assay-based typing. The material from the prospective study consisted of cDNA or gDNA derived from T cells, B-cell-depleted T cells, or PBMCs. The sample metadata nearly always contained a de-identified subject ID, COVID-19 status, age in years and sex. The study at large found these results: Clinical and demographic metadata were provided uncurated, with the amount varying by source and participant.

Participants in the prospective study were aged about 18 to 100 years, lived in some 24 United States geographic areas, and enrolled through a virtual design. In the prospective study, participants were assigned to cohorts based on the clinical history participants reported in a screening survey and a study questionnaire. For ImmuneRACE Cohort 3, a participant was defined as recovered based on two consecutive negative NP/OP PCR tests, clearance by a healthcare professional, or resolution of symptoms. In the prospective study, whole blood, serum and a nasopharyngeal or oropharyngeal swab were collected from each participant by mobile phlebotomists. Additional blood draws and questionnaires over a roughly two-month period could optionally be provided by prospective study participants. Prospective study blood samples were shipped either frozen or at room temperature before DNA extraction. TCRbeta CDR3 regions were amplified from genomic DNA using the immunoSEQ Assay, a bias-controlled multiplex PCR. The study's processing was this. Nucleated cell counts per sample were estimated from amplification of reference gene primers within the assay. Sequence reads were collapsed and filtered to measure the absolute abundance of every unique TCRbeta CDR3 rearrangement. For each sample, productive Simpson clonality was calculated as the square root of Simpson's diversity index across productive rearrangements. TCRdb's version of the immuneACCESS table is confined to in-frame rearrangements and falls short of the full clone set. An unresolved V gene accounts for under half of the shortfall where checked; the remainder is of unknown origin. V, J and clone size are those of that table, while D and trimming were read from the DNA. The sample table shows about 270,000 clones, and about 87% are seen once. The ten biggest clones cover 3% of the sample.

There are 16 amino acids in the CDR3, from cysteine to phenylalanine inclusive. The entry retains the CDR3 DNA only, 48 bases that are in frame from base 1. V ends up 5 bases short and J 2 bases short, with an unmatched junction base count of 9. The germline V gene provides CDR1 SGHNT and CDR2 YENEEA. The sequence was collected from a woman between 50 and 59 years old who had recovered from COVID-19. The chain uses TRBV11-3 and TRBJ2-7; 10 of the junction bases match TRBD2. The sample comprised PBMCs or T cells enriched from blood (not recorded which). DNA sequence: TGTGCCAGCAGCCAAACATGGACTAGCGGACCCTACGAGCAGTACTTC. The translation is CASSQTWTSGPYEQYF.